The 25 T cell receptor beta chains presented below share a single source sample, sequenced in a study of radiotherapy plus CTLA-4 blockade in lung cancer. Assay: immunoSEQ multiplex PCR; the TCRdb copy retains only in-frame clones and omits some. The repertoire holds some 66,000 clones, with around 83% as singletons. The specimen was peripheral blood, collected from a patient treated with radiotherapy plus ipilimumab. The receptors originated from a human donor with non-small cell lung cancer who had a partial response to radiotherapy plus ipilimumab.

The chain has TRBV29-1 and TRBJ1-1; no clear D. Germline lookup yields CDR1 SQVTM and CDR2 ANQGSEA. The CDR3 sequence is 13 residues long. The germline V and J ends were trimmed by 6 bases and 1 base, with 12 bases remaining between them. Here the CDR3 reads CSVAPYQNTEAFF. As DNA, the CDR3 is TGCAGCGTAGCTCCGTATCAGAACACTGAAGCTTTCTTT.

This chain links TRBV25-1 with TRBJ1-1, with D perhaps matching TRBD1 (6 bases). The germline gives CDR1 MGHDK, CDR2 SYGVNS. This CDR3 has 15 residues. Trimming removed 4 bases at V and 0 bases at J, with 12 bases between. CDR3 residues: CASSALGAMNTEAFF. The CDR3 bases are TGTGCCAGCAGTGCCCTGGGGGCCATGAACACTGAAGCTTTCTTT. Full variable domain (outside the CDR3, taken from reference TRBV25-1 and TRBJ1-1): EADIYQTPRYLVIGTGKKITLECSQTMGHDKMYWYQQDPGMELHLIHYSYGVNSTEKGDLSSESTVSRIRTEHFPLTLESARPSHTSQYLCASSALGAMNTEAFFGQGTRLTVV.

The V gene is TRBV2, the J gene TRBJ2-3; D might be TRBD2 (6 bases). The CDR3 is made up of 15 amino acids. Germline CDR1 reads SNHLY; CDR2 reads FYNNEI. V was pared by 8 bases and J by 0 bases, with 15 bases between. CDR3: CASGGLAGSTDTQYF. DNA of the CDR3: TGTGCCAGCGGCGGATTGGCGGGAAGCACAGATACGCAGTATTTT.

This rearrangement joins TRBV5-5 to TRBJ2-6, with a weak D call TRBD1 (5 bases). The CDR3 is 14 residues long. Germline CDR1 and CDR2: SGHKS and YYEKEE (reference sequence). Trimming shortened V by 6 bases and J by 11 bases, and 18 bases separated the two germline ends. DNA for the CDR3: TGTGCCAGCACTCTCCTCTTCAGGGAAGACGTCCTGACTTTC. Its protein is CASTLLFREDVLTF. Full variable domain (missing parts from reference TRBV5-5 and TRBJ2-6): DAGVTQSPTHLIKTRGQQVTLRCSPISGHKSVSWYQQVLGQGPQFIFQYYEKEERGRGNFPDRFSARQFPNYSSELNVNALLLGDSALYLCASTLLFREDVLTFGAGSRLTVL.

The chain recombines TRBV5-1 with TRBJ2-5; 7 nucleotides line up with TRBD2. Germline values: CDR1 SGHRS, CDR2 YFSETQ. The CDR3 has 17 amino acids. Germline trimming cut 1 base from V and 0 bases from J; bases unmatched to any gene: 9. The CDR3 DNA follows: TGCGCCAGCAGCTTGTCATCAATGGGGGGGTACCAAGAGACCCAGTACTTC. This sequence encodes CASSLSSMGGYQETQYF.

In this sample, this clone turned up once. This chain's CDR3 is CASSFDRRNTEAFF. CDR3 bases: TGCGCCAGCAGCTTCGACAGGAGGAACACTGAAGCTTTCTTT. This chain joins TRBV5-1 and TRBJ1-1; maybe TRBD1 (6 bases). In germline, CDR1 is SGHRS, CDR2 YFSETQ. V lost 2 bases and J 1 base, leaving 9 bases between the germline ends. This CDR3 region has 14 residues.

The gene calls are TRBV21-1 and TRBJ2-7; the D segment call TRBD1 is taken from the table without a DNA check. TRBV21-1 is labeled a pseudogene. This CDR3 contains 16 residues. CDR3: CASSNHTGTGTYEQYF. For the CDR3, the DNA is TGTGCCAGCAGCAATCATACTGGGACAGGCACCTACGAGCAGTACTTC.

This chain uses TRBV6-1 with TRBJ1-4, with D tentatively TRBD1 (6 bases). Germline V gene lookup returns CDR1 MNHNS and CDR2 SASEGT. The CDR3 totals 14 residues. V was pared by 6 bases and J by 7 bases, with 15 bases between. The CDR3 spells CASRQTGWVEKLFF. The CDR3 DNA follows: TGTGCCAGCAGACAAACAGGGTGGGTTGAAAAACTGTTTTTT.

The chain joins TRBV16 to TRBJ2-1; D is ambiguous. V lost 0 bases and J lost 0, with 12 bases in between. Germline CDR1 and CDR2: KGHSY and FQNENV. The CDR3 covers 17 residues. CDR3 nucleotide sequence: TGTGCCAGCAGCCAATCTGGTCTTCCGAGCTCCTACAATGAGCAGTTCTTC. It codes for CASSQSGLPSSYNEQFF. Supplemented by reference TRBV16 and TRBJ2-1, the full variable domain reads GEEVAQTPKHLVRGEGQKAKLYCAPIKGHSYVFWYQQVLKNEFKFLISFQNENVFDETGMPKERFSAKCLPNSPCSLEIQATKLEDSAVYFCASSQSGLPSSYNEQFFGPGTRLTVL.

This clone was counted a single time. The V and J genes are TRBV7-3 and TRBJ2-2; a weak D match, TRBD2 (6 bases). Looked up from germline, CDR1 is SGHTA and CDR2 is FQGTGA. CDR3 size: 16 residues. V was clipped by 5 bases and J by 1 base, with 14 bases between them. The CDR3 DNA sequence: TGTGCCAGCAGCCCTCCGGGAGCAATGAACACCGGGGAGCTGTTTTTT. Its translation: CASSPPGAMNTGELFF.

The gene calls are TRBV7-9 and TRBJ1-2, with D unresolved. Germline V gene lookup returns CDR1 SEHNR and CDR2 FQNEAQ (reference sequence). The CDR3 is 14 residues long. V was pared by 5 bases and J by 0 bases, with 10 bases between. CDR3 region: CASSRGDPNYGYTF. The CDR3 coding sequence is TGTGCCAGCAGCCGAGGAGATCCTAACTATGGCTACACCTTC.

This chain uses TRBV5-1 with TRBJ2-2; 7 bases map to TRBD1. J gave up 4 bases and V 3 bases, and 3 bases lay outside the gene matches. CDR1 SGHRS and CDR2 YFSETQ come from the germline V gene. The CDR3 has 14 residues. Here the CDR3 reads CASSSNRGTGELFF. CDR3 DNA: TGCGCCAGCAGCTCAAACAGGGGCACCGGGGAGCTGTTTTTT.

J is TRBJ2-5 and V is TRBV5-1; D gene uncertain. This CDR3 region has 13 residues. Germline V gives CDR1 SGHRS, CDR2 YFSETQ. V was clipped by 3 bases and J by 5 bases, with 11 bases between them. Written as DNA, the CDR3 is TGCGCCAGCAGCTCACCCAATACTGAGACCCAGTACTTC. This sequence encodes CASSSPNTETQYF. The full variable domain, completed using reference TRBV5-1 and TRBJ2-5, is KAGVTQTPRYLIKTRGQQVTLSCSPISGHRSVSWYQQTPGQGLQFLFEYFSETQRNKGNFPGRFSGRQFSNSRSEMNVSTLELGDSALYLCASSSPNTETQYFGPGTRLLVL.

V gene TRBV28 combines with J gene TRBJ2-2; D remains ambiguous. CDR3 size: 13 residues. Germline CDR1 is MDHEN and CDR2 is SYDVKM. The V end lost 7 bases, the J end lost 6 bases, and 12 bases lay between the germline ends. The CDR3 nucleotides read TGTGCCAGCACCAAGCAGGCTCCCGGGGAGCTGTTTTTT. Translation: CASTKQAPGELFF.

This chain connects TRBV7-9 to TRBJ2-5, with a tentative D call TRBD2 (6 bases). Trimming shortened V by 1 base and J by 6 bases, and 12 bases separated the two germline ends. Germline V gene data show CDR1 as SEHNR and CDR2 as FQNEAQ (reference sequence). The CDR3 contains 14 residues. The CDR3 spells CASSLGGEAKTQYF. In nucleotides, the CDR3 is TGTGCCAGCAGCTTAGGGGGGGAAGCGAAGACCCAGTACTTC. The variable domain in full, completed from reference TRBV7-9 and TRBJ2-5, reads DTGVSQNPRHKITKRGQNVTFRCDPISEHNRLYWYRQTLGQGPEFLTYFQNEAQLEKSRLLSDRFSAERPKGSFSTLEIQRTEQGDSAMYLCASSLGGEAKTQYFGPGTRLLVL.

This clone showed up just a few times. The V gene is TRBV10-3, the J gene TRBJ1-5; perhaps TRBD1 as D (6 bases). Germline V lookup: CDR1 ENHRY, CDR2 SYGVKD. The CDR3 consists of 18 residues. Trimming pared 0 bases from V and 1 base from J, leaving 16 bases between. CDR3: CAISESLLGGGSNQPQHF. CDR3 nucleotides: TGTGCCATCAGTGAGTCGTTATTAGGGGGAGGGAGCAATCAGCCCCAGCATTTT.

This clone was seen just once. J is TRBJ2-3 and V is TRBV7-9, with D maybe TRBD2 (6 bases). Germline-derived CDR1 and CDR2 are SEHNR and FQNEAQ (reference sequence). This CDR3 has 13 amino acids. V was trimmed by 5 bases and J by 6 bases, leaving 12 bases between them. The CDR3 DNA is TGTGCCAGCAGCCTTCAGGCGGGGGATACGCAGTATTTT. Protein: CASSLQAGDTQYF. The full variable domain, in which reference TRBV7-9 and TRBJ2-3 provide the parts outside the CDR3, is DTGVSQNPRHKITKRGQNVTFRCDPISEHNRLYWYRQTLGQGPEFLTYFQNEAQLEKSRLLSDRFSAERPKGSFSTLEIQRTEQGDSAMYLCASSLQAGDTQYFGPGTRLTVL.

The chain has TRBV28 and TRBJ1-3; D remains ambiguous. Germline assignment: CDR1 MDHEN and CDR2 SYDVKM. V was clipped by 5 bases and J by 1 base, with 21 bases between them. The CDR3 runs 18 residues. CDR3 DNA sequence: TGTGCCAGCAGTCCCCGGGTTGGAGCCGATCCTTCTGGAAACACCATATATTTT. This codes for CASSPRVGADPSGNTIYF.

This chain joins TRBV19 and TRBJ2-7; the match to TRBD2 covers 10 bases. The CDR3 contains 16 residues. The trim removed 5 bases at V and 0 bases at J, leaving 7 bases unmatched. Germline values: CDR1 LNHDA, CDR2 SQIVND (reference sequence). CDR3 in amino acids: CASSRLAGVSSYEQYF. CDR3 DNA sequence: TGTGCCAGTAGTCGGCTAGCGGGAGTATCCTCCTACGAGCAGTACTTC.

The rearrangement uses TRBV28 and TRBJ1-3, with D possibly matching TRBD1 (5 bases). The CDR3 sequence is 16 residues long. The V end was cut by 5 bases, the J end by 0 bases, with 14 bases between. Germline V gene lookup returns CDR1 MDHEN and CDR2 SYDVKM. This CDR3 is CASSARDFSSGNTIYF. In nucleotides, the CDR3 is TGTGCCAGCAGTGCCAGGGACTTCAGCTCTGGAAACACCATATATTTT.

The chain employs TRBV19 and TRBJ2-1; 9 bases are a match to TRBD1. CDR1 and CDR2 (germline): LNHDA, SQIVND (reference sequence). V was clipped by 2 bases and J by 8 bases; unmatched bases: 10. This CDR3 region has 16 residues. The chain's CDR3 is CASSIFDRDRDYEQFF. The CDR3 DNA sequence: TGTGCCAGTAGTATATTTGACCGGGACAGGGATTATGAGCAGTTCTTC. Full variable domain (missing parts from reference TRBV19 and TRBJ2-1): DGGITQSPKYLFRKEGQNVTLSCEQNLNHDAMYWYRQDPGQGLRLIYYSQIVNDFQKGDIAEGYSVSREKKESFPLTVTSAQKNPTAFYLCASSIFDRDRDYEQFFGPGTRLTVL.

V and J are TRBV2 and TRBJ1-1, with TRBD1 matching 8 bases. The CDR3 runs to 15 residues. The ends lost 7 bases at V and 1 base at J; junction bases unmatched: 8. CDR1 and CDR2 from the germline V gene are SNHLY and FYNNEI. CDR3 bases: TGTGCCAGCACCGCTCAGGGACAGGCGAACACTGAAGCTTTCTTT. This encodes CASTAQGQANTEAFF.

V and J are TRBV6-6 and TRBJ2-1; 9 bases are shared with TRBD2. V shed 6 bases and J 10 bases; nucleotides not matched to a gene: 4. Germline V CDR1 and CDR2: MNHNY, SVGAGI (reference sequence). This CDR3 contains 12 residues. The CDR3, as DNA: TGTGCCAGCAGAGATAGCGGGAGAGAGCAGTTCTTC. Translated: CASRDSGREQFF.

This clone was detected once. This CDR3 is CASSLIQGWYETQYF. The CDR3 nucleotides are TGTGCCAGCAGCTTAATCCAGGGTTGGTACGAGACCCAGTACTTC. This chain links TRBV7-9 with TRBJ2-5; D possibly corresponds to TRBD1 (5 bases). The germline V gene encodes CDR1 SEHNR and CDR2 FQNEAQ (reference sequence). This CDR3 contains 15 residues. Trimming pared 2 bases from V and 5 bases from J, leaving 15 bases between.

The chain has TRBV5-1 and TRBJ1-2, with TRBD1 matching 10 bases. CDR3 length: 12 amino acids. CDR1 is SGHRS, CDR2 YFSETQ, per germline. V shed 3 bases, J shed 7 bases, and the junction held 0 bases outside the gene matches. In nucleotides, the CDR3 is TGCGCCAGCAGCTGGACAGGGGGTGGCTACACCTTC. Protein product: CASSWTGGGYTF.